This TCR beta chain stems from a study of cytomegalovirus exposure and HLA in healthy donors. Use of 60 Vbeta and 13 Jbeta primers characterized the PCR. The assay was immunoSEQ multiplex PCR, and TCRdb's table has in-frame clones only and misses some. Among 100,000 to 150,000 clones, approximately 79% were seen once, and the ten largest hold around 4%. Germline values: CDR1 MNHEY, CDR2 SMNVEV (reference sequence). The CDR3 totals 15 residues. The V and J ends lost 4 bases and 4 bases, in that order; junction bases with no gene match: 7. For this clone: As yet, its antigen is unknown.

Overall study results and limits: TCR beta sequences reportedly predicted the HLA-A and HLA-B alleles of most subjects accurately.

The sequence was collected from a man aged 30 to 39 in good health and CMV-seronegative. Material: PBMCs. The rearrangement joins TRBV27 to TRBJ1-2; 9 bases fit TRBD1. CDR3 DNA: TGTGCCAGCAGTTCCTGGGGGACAGGGAGCTATGGCTACACCTTC. It yields the protein CASSSWGTGSYGYTF.